The sequence of this T cell receptor beta chain was determined in a study of response to subunit inactivated influenza vaccine. This clonotype was seen repeatedly, ten times or more. Trimming took off 6 bases at V and 1 base at J, with 10 bases between the two ends. The CDR3 totals 14 residues. TCRdb fed the RT-PCR reads into MiXCR, producing one record per CDR3 protein. Here the sample spans around 540,000 distinct CDR3 sequences, about 11% being singletons. Sequencing used PBMCs from blood, obtained on the day of vaccination. The chain is built from TRBV12-3 or TRBV12-4 and TRBJ1-5; D is ambiguous. The TCR comes from a man aged 50 to 59 who received an inactivated influenza vaccine. CDR3 coding DNA: TGTGCCAGCAGCTTAACAGACAGCAATCAGCCCCAGCATTTT. The encoded protein is CASSLTDSNQPQHF.